A single sample is the source of the 10 T cell receptor beta chains below, sequenced in a study of regulatory T cells in long-lasting Graves disease. The time point is: persistent/refractory GD, antithyroid drugs over 5 years with positive TRAb. The TCR library was made from RNA that had been extracted from PBMCs in TRIzol. Construction of the TCR beta libraries employed iRepertoire HTBI primers in conjunction with Arm-PCR of CDR3 regions. TCRdb passed the multiplex PCR reads through MiXCR, listing each CDR3 protein once. The sample holds about 470,000 distinct CDR3 sequences, around 21% seen once. The material sequenced was peripheral blood mononuclear cells (PBMCs), taken when the disease was refractory, from a patient treated with antithyroid drugs. The receptors were gathered from a female donor with Graves disease.

With respect to this clonotype: A read error may be the cause here, since a much bigger clone is one base away. V gene TRBV28 combines with J gene TRBJ1-1; D unresolved. The CDR3 is 15 residues long. From germline, CDR1 is MDHEN and CDR2 SYDVKM. For the CDR3, the DNA is TGTGCCGGCAGCTCTGTAGGGCGGGAGAACACTGAAGCTTTCTTT. It codes for CAGSSVGRENTEAFF.

This clonotype has ten or more counts. V usage is TRBV6-1 and J usage is TRBJ1-1, with 9 positions matching TRBD1. The V segment lost 5 bases and the J segment 6 bases; nucleotides outside the gene matches: 7. CDR3 length equals 14 residues. The germline V gene encodes CDR1 MNHNS and CDR2 SASEGT. The CDR3 region has the DNA TGTGCCAGCAGTCACCACAACAGGGGGCCTGAAGCTTTCTTT. This translates into CASSHHNRGPEAFF.

This clonotype was recorded many times. The chain is built from TRBV11-1 and TRBJ2-7; tentatively, D is TRBD2 (6 bases). V lost 1 base and J 0 bases, leaving 10 bases between the germline ends. Germline CDR1 SGHAT, CDR2 FQDESV (reference sequence). The CDR3 spans 15 residues. CDR3 region: CASSLDFGSSYEQYF. Written as DNA, the CDR3 is TGTGCCAGCAGCTTAGATTTCGGGAGCTCCTACGAGCAGTACTTC.

This clonotype was observed many times. Mismatch with germline at one junction end may stem from a read error. V is TRBV12-3 or TRBV12-4 and J is TRBJ1-1; no reliable D call. The CDR3 spans 14 residues. CDR3 sequence reads: CASSLSVGNAEAFF. The CDR3 nucleotides read TGTGCCAGCAGCCTTAGTGTCGGGAACGCTGAAGCTTTCTTT.

Many counts were recorded for this clonotype. CDR3 in amino acids: CASSSTDSSDLYTF. The DNA of the CDR3 is TGTGCCAGCAGTTCCACGGACAGCTCCGACCTCTACACCTTC. The rearrangement uses TRBV28 and TRBJ1-2, with D possibly being TRBD1 (6 bases). The CDR3 has 14 residues. V was shortened by 4 bases and J by 10 bases, with 19 bases between the two germline ends. Germline CDR1 reads MDHEN; CDR2 reads SYDVKM.

This clonotype occurred a few times. In nucleotides, the CDR3 is TGTGCCAGTAGTTGGGCAGGGGAAACCTACGAGCAGTACTTC. It specifies CASSWAGETYEQYF. The chain uses TRBV19 and TRBJ2-7; tentative D call: TRBD1 (6 bases). The CDR3 has 14 residues. Germline V gene lookup returns CDR1 LNHDA and CDR2 SQIVND (reference sequence). Deletions cut 5 bases from V and 2 bases from J, with 13 bases between.

The sample holds many counts of this clonotype. This sequence joins TRBV28 and TRBJ2-7; the D is unclear. CDR3 length: 13 residues. V lost 1 base and J lost 9, with 13 bases in between. CDR1 is MDHEN, CDR2 SYDVKM, per germline. The DNA for the CDR3 is TGTGCCAGCAGTTTATCGGCTCGGCTAGGGCAGTACTTC. This sequence encodes CASSLSARLGQYF. Together with reference TRBV28 and TRBJ2-7, the CDR3 gives the full variable domain: DVKVTQSSRYLVKRTGEKVFLECVQDMDHENMFWYRQDPGLGLRLIYFSYDVKMKEKGDIPEGYSVSREKKERFSLILESASTNQTSMYLCASSLSARLGQYFGPGTRLTVT.

This clonotype has ten or more counts. This chain connects TRBV11-2 to TRBJ2-7; D uncertain. Germline CDR1 and CDR2: SGHAT and FQNNGV. The CDR3 contains 14 residues. The V gene lost 8 bases and the J gene lost 0 bases, with 14 bases spanning the gap. The CDR3 sequence: CASCLQTSSYEQYF. The CDR3 bases are TGTGCCAGCTGCCTCCAGACAAGCTCCTACGAGCAGTACTTC.

This clonotype was detected many times. The gene calls are TRBV30 and TRBJ2-7, with 7 bases matching TRBD1. This CDR3 is built from 11 residues. Germline V gene lookup returns CDR1 GTSNPN and CDR2 SVGIG (reference sequence). J gave up 6 bases and V 4 bases, and 3 bases lay outside the gene matches. The CDR3 here is CAWIKGAEQYF. The CDR3, as DNA: TGTGCCTGGATTAAGGGGGCCGAGCAGTACTTC.

In the case of this clonotype: A much more abundant neighbour one base away suggests this may be a read error. This sequence joins TRBV7-8 and TRBJ2-5; 10 nucleotides match TRBD2. J gave up 7 bases and V 5 bases, and 10 bases lay outside the gene matches. This CDR3 is 15 amino acids long. Per germline, CDR1 SGHVS and CDR2 FQNEAQ. The CDR3 region has the DNA TGTGCCAGCAGCCATGGGGCTAGCGGGAGTGGGACCCAGTACTTC. Translation gives CASSHGASGSGTQYF.